Shown below are 23 T cell receptor beta chains from a single sample sequenced in a study of technical replicates of blood from a handful of donors. Data came from immunoSEQ multiplex PCR; TCRdb stores just in-frame clones and leaves some out. The sample lists some 67,000 clones, more than 95% occurring once. The material sequenced was T cells isolated from PBMCs. The receptors originated from a human donor in good health.

This chain uses TRBV6-1 with TRBJ1-1; the D gene is possibly TRBD1 (5 bases). This CDR3 has 15 residues. Germline CDR1 is MNHNS and CDR2 is SASEGT. Trimming removed 7 bases from V and 4 bases from J, with 19 bases in between. Written as DNA, the CDR3 is TGTGCCAGCAAGATCGACCAGGGAGGCGGCACTGAAGCTTTCTTT. Its protein product is CASKIDQGGGTEAFF.

The chain links TRBV6-5 to TRBJ2-1, with D perhaps matching TRBD2 (5 bases). The germline CDR1 and CDR2 sequences are MNHEY and SVGAGI. This CDR3 has 14 residues. Trimming removed 10 bases from V and 3 bases from J, with 16 bases in between. The CDR3 region has the DNA TGTGCCACCGCACTCGGAGAGGGCTACAATGAGCAGTTCTTC. Protein product: CATALGEGYNEQFF.

V usage is TRBV7-9 and J usage is TRBJ1-1, with D perhaps matching TRBD1 (6 bases). V was shortened by 3 bases and J by 3 bases, with 20 bases between the two germline ends. The CDR3 consists of 17 residues. From germline, CDR1 is SEHNR and CDR2 FQNEAQ (reference sequence). The CDR3 region is CASSFPGQSFLDTEAFF. The DNA of the CDR3 is TGTGCCAGCAGCTTTCCCGGACAGAGTTTTTTAGACACTGAAGCTTTCTTT.

J is TRBJ1-2 and V is TRBV10-1; no clear D gene. CDR3 length: 14 residues. Germline V lookup: CDR1 WNHNN, CDR2 SYGVQD (reference sequence). V lost 0 bases to trimming and J lost 2 bases, with 7 bases between them. The CDR3 DNA follows: TGCGCCAGCAGTGAGTCGTCACGGAACTATGGCTACACCTTC. Translation: CASSESSRNYGYTF.

The J gene is TRBJ2-3, the V gene TRBV11-2; tentatively, D is TRBD1 (5 bases). The germline V gene has CDR1 SGHAT and CDR2 FQNNGV. This CDR3 region has 15 residues. The V end was cut by 5 bases, the J end by 3 bases, with 15 bases between. The CDR3 DNA is TGTGCCAGCAGCCACACCAGGGTATCGACAGATACGCAGTATTTT. Amino acid sequence: CASSHTRVSTDTQYF. Complete variable domain (other parts from reference TRBV11-2 and TRBJ2-3): EAGVAQSPRYKIIEKRQSVAFWCNPISGHATLYWYQQILGQGPKLLIQFQNNGVVDDSQLPKDRFSAERLKGVDSTLKIQPAKLEDSAVYLCASSHTRVSTDTQYFGPGTRLTVL.

The chain joins TRBV5-6 to TRBJ2-7; 10 nucleotides agree with TRBD1. The J segment lost 5 bases and the V segment lost 0 bases, leaving 5 bases of the junction unmatched. The CDR3 is 15 amino acids. CDR1 and CDR2 (germline): SGHDT, YYEEEE. CDR3 DNA: TGTGCCAGCAGCTTGGTGACAGGGGGCTCGGACGAGCAGTACTTC. Amino acids: CASSLVTGGSDEQYF.

Comments on this clone: This CDR3 is also generated by other DNA sequences in the sample. The genes are TRBV4-1 and TRBJ1-1; D uncertain. The CDR3 spans 13 residues. V shed 3 bases and J shed 6 bases, with 11 bases lying between them. Germline CDR1 reads MGHRA; CDR2 reads YSYEKL. For the CDR3, the DNA is TGCGCCAGCAGCCAGGTGCGTGTGGCTGAAGCTTTCTTT. Translation gives CASSQVRVAEAFF.

In its sample, this clone was seen once. The CDR3 DNA reads as TGTGCCTATACCGGGGGAGGGCCCGGGGAGCTGTTTTTT. Protein: CAYTGGGPGELFF. V is TRBV7-3 and J is TRBJ2-2; 7 bases fit TRBD2. Germline V lookup: CDR1 SGHTA, CDR2 FQGTGA. With V trimmed by 11 bases and J by 6 bases, 9 bases remained unmatched. The CDR3 loop spans 13 amino acids. The whole variable domain, filled in from reference TRBV7-3 and TRBJ2-2, reads GAGVSQTPSNKVTEKGKYVELRCDPISGHTALYWYRQSLGQGPEFLIYFQGTGAADDSGLPNDRFFAVRPEGSVSTLKIQRTERGDSAVYLCAYTGGGPGELFFGEGSRLTVL.

The CDR3 region has the DNA TGTGCCAGCTCTCCGGGGTTCACTGGAAACACCATATATTTT. Protein sequence: CASSPGFTGNTIYF. The chain carries TRBV2 and TRBJ1-3; D uncertain. This CDR3 is built from 14 residues. V lost 8 bases to trimming and J lost 2 bases, with 13 bases between them. Germline CDR1 and CDR2: SNHLY and FYNNEI. The full variable domain, with the rest looked up from reference TRBV2 and TRBJ1-3, is EPEVTQTPSHQVTQMGQEVILRCVPISNHLYFYWYRQILGQKVEFLVSFYNNEISEKSEIFDDQFSVERPDGSNFTLKIRSTKLEDSAMYFCASSPGFTGNTIYFGEGSWLTVV.

The rearrangement links TRBV27 to TRBJ2-7, with 7 bases fitting TRBD2. The CDR3 extends over 14 amino acids. V trimming: 7 bases; J trimming: 2 bases; junction bases outside the gene matches: 8. CDR1 is MNHEY and CDR2 is SMNVEV in the germline V gene (reference sequence). CDR3 region: CASTNSAGPYEQYF. The CDR3 region has the DNA TGTGCCAGCACCAATTCAGCGGGACCCTACGAGCAGTACTTC.

V gene TRBV2 combines with J gene TRBJ2-6; TRBD2 aligns across 7 bases. Germline-derived CDR1 and CDR2 are SNHLY and FYNNEI. This CDR3 comprises 16 residues. V lost 4 bases and J lost 4; bases outside the gene matches: 7. The CDR3 sequence is CASSGGRETGANVLTF. The CDR3 coding sequence is TGTGCCAGCAGTGGGGGGAGGGAGACCGGGGCCAACGTCCTGACTTTC.

CDR3 nucleotide sequence: TGCGCCAGCAGCTTGTATCAGACGACAGGTTCCGAAAAACTGTTTTTT. It encodes CASSLYQTTGSEKLFF. The rearrangement joins TRBV5-1 to TRBJ1-4; a weak D match, TRBD1 (6 bases). The germline V gene encodes CDR1 SGHRS and CDR2 YFSETQ. The CDR3 is 16 amino acids. Trimming took off 1 base at V and 8 bases at J, with 18 bases between the two ends.

This clone was counted once. CDR3 nucleotide sequence: TGTGCCAGCAGGGGCCGAACCTACGAGCAGTACTTC. It is translated as CASRGRTYEQYF. The V call is TRBV27, the J call TRBJ2-7; D not certain. Looked up from germline, CDR1 is MNHEY and CDR2 is SMNVEV (reference sequence). Trimming removed 6 bases from V and 2 bases from J, with 8 bases in between. The CDR3 spans 12 residues.

This sequence joins TRBV4-1 and TRBJ2-5; 7 positions match TRBD2. The length of the CDR3 is 16 residues. Germline V gives CDR1 MGHRA, CDR2 YSYEKL. Trimming took 1 base from V and 5 from J; bases not matched to a gene: 10. The CDR3 spells CASSQVNLLARETQYF. CDR3 bases: TGCGCCAGCAGCCAAGTCAATTTACTAGCGCGGGAGACCCAGTACTTC.

The rearrangement uses TRBV2 and TRBJ2-5, with a weak D call TRBD2 (5 bases). The CDR3 extends over 13 amino acids. V was clipped by 8 bases and J by 4 bases, with 14 bases between them. Germline CDR1 SNHLY, CDR2 FYNNEI. The CDR3 region has the DNA TGTGCCAGCCGGTATAAGGCGGGAGAGACCCAGTACTTC. The encoded protein is CASRYKAGETQYF.

The rearrangement links TRBV18 to TRBJ1-1; possibly TRBD1 for D (6 bases). V was trimmed by 1 base and J by 5 bases, leaving 8 bases between them. The CDR3 is made up of 13 amino acids. Germline CDR1 KGHSH, CDR2 LQKENI. The CDR3 sequence: CASSPLTGTEAFF. As DNA, the CDR3 is TGTGCCAGCTCACCACTGACAGGAACTGAAGCTTTCTTT.

In this sample, this clone turned up once. V usage is TRBV5-4 and J usage is TRBJ2-7; TRBD2 agrees at 7 bases. Trimming took 4 bases from V and 5 from J; bases not matched to a gene: 9. The CDR3 extends over 14 amino acids. Germline V CDR1 and CDR2: SGHNT, YYREEE (reference sequence). The CDR3 is CASSPHTGTNEQYF. DNA of the CDR3: TGTGCCAGCAGCCCACACACCGGGACTAACGAGCAGTACTTC.

The V gene is TRBV29-1, the J gene TRBJ1-2, with D possibly matching TRBD1 (6 bases). With 3 bases removed from V and 6 bases from J, the gap between germline ends came to 14 bases. The germline CDR1 and CDR2 sequences are SQVTM and ANQGSEA. This CDR3 region has 13 residues. CDR3 in amino acids: CSVDAYRANGYTF. CDR3 nucleotide sequence: TGCAGCGTTGATGCATACAGGGCCAATGGCTACACCTTC.

J is TRBJ2-2 and V is TRBV27; 8 bases line up with TRBD1. The junction had 15 bases not matched to a gene; V was cut back by 5 bases and J by 1 base. The CDR3 contains 19 residues. Germline V gene lookup returns CDR1 MNHEY and CDR2 SMNVEV (reference sequence). CDR3 amino acids: CASSRNLGAGGLNTGELFF. The CDR3 nucleotides are TGTGCCAGCAGTCGCAATCTTGGGGCAGGGGGCTTGAACACCGGGGAGCTGTTTTTT.

The chain combines TRBV4-1 with TRBJ2-7, with 8 bases identical to TRBD1. The CDR3 has 16 amino acids. Trimming cost V 2 bases and J 4 bases; bases outside gene matches: 10. Germline CDR1 reads MGHRA; CDR2 reads YSYEKL. CDR3 region: CASSQHPGQGSYEQYF. The CDR3 bases are TGCGCCAGCAGCCAACACCCCGGACAGGGCAGTTACGAGCAGTACTTC.

The CDR3 region has the DNA TGTGCCACCTCGGGACAGGTCTATGGCTACACCTTC. This encodes CATSGQVYGYTF. The chain couples TRBV28 to TRBJ1-2, with 8 bases identical to TRBD1. The CDR3 extends over 12 amino acids. Per the germline V gene, CDR1 is MDHEN and CDR2 is SYDVKM. The V gene end was trimmed by 10 bases and the J gene end by 4 bases; junction bases not matched to a gene: 5.

The chain couples TRBV5-1 to TRBJ2-3; 10 bases are a match to TRBD2. V shed 0 bases, J shed 2 bases, and the junction held 6 bases outside the gene matches. Germline CDR1 reads SGHRS; CDR2 reads YFSETQ. This CDR3 is built from 17 residues. CDR3 residues: CASSLGLAGLFTDTQYF. As DNA, the CDR3 is TGCGCCAGCAGCTTGGGACTAGCGGGTTTATTCACAGATACGCAGTATTTT. The entire variable domain, with the rest obtained from reference TRBV5-1 and TRBJ2-3, is as follows: KAGVTQTPRYLIKTRGQQVTLSCSPISGHRSVSWYQQTPGQGLQFLFEYFSETQRNKGNFPGRFSGRQFSNSRSEMNVSTLELGDSALYLCASSLGLAGLFTDTQYFGPGTRLTVL.

This chain links TRBV29-1 with TRBJ1-1, with D perhaps matching TRBD1 (5 bases). The CDR3 sequence is 13 residues long. Between the trimmed V and J ends, which lost 7 bases and 1 base, there was a span of 13 bases. Germline V gene lookup returns CDR1 SQVTM and CDR2 ANQGSEA. CDR3 amino acids: CSASRGGNTEAFF. The CDR3 DNA follows: TGCAGCGCTAGTAGGGGTGGGAACACTGAAGCTTTCTTT.